Following are 22 T cell receptor beta chains from one sample sequenced in a study of shared clonotypes between healthy human individuals. Profiled with immunoSEQ multiplex PCR; TCRdb holds only in-frame clones, not every one. The sample lists about 560,000 clones, 70% to 80% occurring once. The sequencing sample was made of PBMCs. These receptors were obtained from a middle-aged woman in good health. Some clones in this sample may be carry-over from other donors' samples.

This chain connects TRBV5-4 to TRBJ1-2, with a possible D match to TRBD1 (6 bases). The CDR3 is made up of 14 amino acids. V lost 0 bases and J 6 bases, leaving 12 bases between the germline ends. Per germline, CDR1 SGHNT and CDR2 YYREEE (reference sequence). The CDR3 spells CASSLDGQLNGYTF. The CDR3 region has the DNA TGTGCCAGCAGCTTGGATGGACAGTTGAATGGCTACACCTTC. The complete variable domain, with remaining parts taken from reference TRBV5-4 and TRBJ1-2, reads ETGVTQSPTHLIKTRGQQVTLRCSSQSGHNTVSWYQQALGQGPQFIFQYYREEENGRGNFPPRFSGLQFPNYSSELNVNALELDDSALYLCASSLDGQLNGYTFGSGTRLTVV.

The chain combines TRBV6-1 with TRBJ2-1; no clear D gene. The CDR3 contains 12 residues. V was shortened by 3 bases and J by 5 bases, with 5 bases between the two germline ends. Per germline, CDR1 MNHNS and CDR2 SASEGT. DNA of the CDR3: TGTGCCAGCAGTGACCAAAACAATGAGCAGTTCTTC. This translates into CASSDQNNEQFF.

V and J are TRBV4-1 and TRBJ2-1; D unclear. The CDR3 consists of 19 residues. Germline V lookup: CDR1 MGHRA, CDR2 YSYEKL. With 0 bases removed from V and 0 bases from J, the gap between germline ends came to 18 bases. The CDR3, as DNA: TGCGCCAGCAGCCAAGATCCCCTCGGTATGAGCCACTCCTACAATGAGCAGTTCTTC. It specifies CASSQDPLGMSHSYNEQFF.

Comment on this clone: This likely reflects a read error, since a far larger clone is one base away. The genes are TRBV5-1 and TRBJ2-5; D is perhaps TRBD1 (6 bases). The CDR3 is 15 residues long. Germline assignment: CDR1 SGHRS and CDR2 YFSETQ. The CDR3 sequence is CASRPAPGQQGTQYF. The CDR3 DNA sequence: TGCGCCAGCAGACCAGCGCCGGGACAACAAGGGACCCAGTACTTC.

This clone has at least ten counts. This chain connects TRBV2 to TRBJ2-7; the match to TRBD2 covers 7 bases. The V segment lost 0 bases and the J segment 6 bases; nucleotides outside the gene matches: 8. This CDR3 region has 15 residues. The germline CDR1 and CDR2 sequences are SNHLY and FYNNEI. CDR3 sequence reads: CASSEAAGEISEQYF. Written as DNA, the CDR3 is TGTGCCAGCAGTGAAGCGGCGGGAGAGATTTCCGAGCAGTACTTC. The whole variable domain, remainder taken from reference TRBV2 and TRBJ2-7, is EPEVTQTPSHQVTQMGQEVILRCVPISNHLYFYWYRQILGQKVEFLVSFYNNEISEKSEIFDDQFSVERPDGSNFTLKIRSTKLEDSAMYFCASSEAAGEISEQYFGPGTRLTVT.

This chain uses TRBV21-1 with TRBJ1-1. TRBV21-1 represents a pseudogene. The CDR3 consists of 13 residues. CDR3 in DNA: TGTGCCAGCAGCAAAGGGGTGAACACTGAAGCTTTCTTT. This codes for CASSKGVNTEAFF.

This sequence joins TRBV4-1 and TRBJ2-3; no definite D call. Germline V lookup: CDR1 MGHRA, CDR2 YSYEKL. V lost 6 bases, J lost 0 bases, and 13 bases lay in between. The CDR3 totals 15 residues. The CDR3, as DNA: TGCGCCAGCAGGAGTACCTCCCAGAGCACAGATACGCAGTATTTT. This gives the protein CASRSTSQSTDTQYF.

The chain recombines TRBV18 with TRBJ2-2; 9 bases are a match to TRBD2. In germline, CDR1 is KGHSH, CDR2 LQKENI. The CDR3 has 17 residues. With 0 bases clipped from V and 1 base from J, the junction kept 3 bases outside the gene matches. The CDR3 region has the DNA TGTGCCAGCTCACCACCAACTAGCGGGTTGAACACCGGGGAGCTGTTTTTT. Its protein product is CASSPPTSGLNTGELFF.

J is TRBJ1-5 and V is TRBV5-5; 7 bases line up with TRBD1. In germline, CDR1 is SGHKS, CDR2 YYEKEE (reference sequence). Losses at the gene ends were 4 bases for V and 3 bases for J; bases not matched to a gene: 7. CDR3 length equals 15 residues. The CDR3 coding sequence is TGTGCCAGCAGCCGACGGGACAGTAACAATCAGCCCCAGCATTTT. Translating gives CASSRRDSNNQPQHF.

The chain links TRBV10-3 to TRBJ1-2; D is uncertain. The germline gives CDR1 ENHRY, CDR2 SYGVKD. The V and J ends lost 7 bases and 2 bases respectively, with 11 bases between them. CDR3 length equals 13 residues. The CDR3 loop reads CAINGRRNYGYTF. CDR3 nucleotides: TGTGCCATCAATGGCAGGCGCAACTATGGCTACACCTTC.

This clone was picked up one time. This chain connects TRBV5-6 to TRBJ2-3, with D perhaps assigned TRBD1 or TRBD2 (5 bases each). Trimming left V 2 bases short and J 0 bases short, with 10 bases between. This CDR3 comprises 15 residues. CDR1 and CDR2 from the germline V gene are SGHDT and YYEEEE. CDR3 protein: CASSLVGPSTDTQYF. The DNA of the CDR3 is TGTGCCAGCAGCTTAGTGGGACCTAGCACAGATACGCAGTATTTT. Full variable domain (missing parts from reference TRBV5-6 and TRBJ2-3): DAGVTQSPTHLIKTRGQQVTLRCSPKSGHDTVSWYQQALGQGPQFIFQYYEEEERQRGNFPDRFSGHQFPNYSSELNVNALLLGDSALYLCASSLVGPSTDTQYFGPGTRLTVL.

As regards this clone: At the DNA level, this CDR3 is encoded by other sequences in the same sample as well. The chain joins TRBV7-9 to TRBJ2-5, with D perhaps assigned TRBD1 or TRBD2 (6 bases each). V dropped 5 bases and J dropped 5 bases, with 9 bases sitting between them. CDR3 length equals 12 residues. CDR1 is SEHNR, CDR2 FQNEAQ, per germline (reference sequence). The CDR3 DNA reads as TGTGCCAGCAGCCAAGGGGGGGAGACCCAGTACTTC. Translated: CASSQGGETQYF.

V and J are TRBV5-1 and TRBJ2-5, with 8 bases identical to TRBD1. The J segment lost 2 bases and the V segment lost 3 bases, leaving 6 bases of the junction unmatched. CDR1 and CDR2 from the germline V gene are SGHRS and YFSETQ. CDR3 length: 15 residues. The CDR3 bases are TGCGCCAGCAGCTCACCGGGACAGGCACAAGAGACCCAGTACTTC. Its protein product is CASSSPGQAQETQYF.

This clone was seen many times. The identical CDR3 is also encoded by other nucleotide sequences in the sample. This chain connects TRBV30 to TRBJ1-1; tentatively, D is TRBD1 (6 bases). Germline values: CDR1 GTSNPN, CDR2 SVGIG (reference sequence). V gave up 3 bases and J gave up 5 bases, with 19 bases separating them. CDR3 size: 15 residues. CDR3 in DNA: TGTGCCTGGAGCCCCCGGGGGGGGGCTTATACTGAAGCTTTCTTT. This encodes CAWSPRGGAYTEAFF.

The genes are TRBV19 and TRBJ1-5; 9 bases are shared with TRBD1. V gave up 5 bases and J gave up 2 bases; unmatched junction bases: 1. CDR1 is LNHDA and CDR2 is SQIVND in the germline V gene (reference sequence). CDR3 size: 14 residues. The CDR3 loop is CASSWDRGNQPQHF. In DNA form, the CDR3 reads TGTGCCAGTAGTTGGGACAGGGGCAATCAGCCCCAGCATTTT.

V is TRBV28 and J is TRBJ2-1; D is undetermined. The CDR3 contains 13 residues. V was cut by 10 bases and J by 2 bases, with 12 bases left in between. The germline V gene has CDR1 MDHEN and CDR2 SYDVKM. The chain's CDR3 is CAIVGPTYNEQFF. The CDR3 bases are TGTGCCATTGTTGGACCAACCTACAATGAGCAGTTCTTC. Drawing the rest from reference TRBV28 and TRBJ2-1, the complete variable domain is DVKVTQSSRYLVKRTGEKVFLECVQDMDHENMFWYRQDPGLGLRLIYFSYDVKMKEKGDIPEGYSVSREKKERFSLILESASTNQTSMYLCAIVGPTYNEQFFGPGTRLTVL.

The chain is built from TRBV7-9 and TRBJ2-1; D might be TRBD1 or TRBD2, each matching 5 bases. The CDR3 length is 13 residues. The germline V gene has CDR1 SEHNR and CDR2 FQNEAQ (reference sequence). V dropped 2 bases and J dropped 9 bases, with 11 bases sitting between them. CDR3: CASSLMAGSEQFF. The CDR3 region has the DNA TGTGCCAGCAGCTTAATGGCAGGGAGTGAGCAGTTCTTC.

The chain combines TRBV6-6 with TRBJ2-5; D call uncertain. Deletions cut 0 bases from V and 1 base from J, with 12 bases between. Germline CDR1 is MNHNY and CDR2 is SVGAGI (reference sequence). This CDR3 region has 16 residues. The CDR3 sequence is CASSYSSFSTQETQYF. Written as DNA, the CDR3 is TGTGCCAGCAGTTACTCGTCATTCTCGACCCAAGAGACCCAGTACTTC.

The chain recombines TRBV7-8 with TRBJ2-2; D is undetermined. V lost 5 bases, J lost 4 bases, and 17 bases lay in between. The germline CDR1 and CDR2 sequences are SGHVS and FQNEAQ. The CDR3 loop spans 16 amino acids. The CDR3 DNA is TGTGCCAGCAGCCTTAGAACTCTAGGAGCCACCGGGGAGCTGTTTTTT. This translates into CASSLRTLGATGELFF.

The rearrangement links TRBV5-1 to TRBJ2-7; D might be TRBD1 or TRBD2, each matching 6 bases. Looked up from germline, CDR1 is SGHRS and CDR2 is YFSETQ. V was clipped by 3 bases and J by 4 bases, with 20 bases between them. CDR3 length: 16 amino acids. The CDR3 loop reads CASSSGSFGGEYEQYF. The CDR3 DNA follows: TGCGCCAGCAGCTCCGGGTCGTTCGGGGGCGAATACGAGCAGTACTTC.

V is TRBV28 and J is TRBJ1-2; the D is unclear. V was pared by 6 bases and J by 2 bases, with 10 bases between. There are 13 residues in the CDR3. Germline V lookup: CDR1 MDHEN, CDR2 SYDVKM. The CDR3 spells CASRNDGNYGYTF. The CDR3 nucleotides are TGTGCCAGCAGGAATGACGGCAACTATGGCTACACCTTC.

The chain uses TRBV29-1 and TRBJ2-2, with D unclear. V gave up 5 bases and J gave up 6 bases, with 16 bases separating them. Germline values: CDR1 SQVTM, CDR2 ANQGSEA. The CDR3 spans 14 residues. The CDR3: CSVQMASLPGELFF. The CDR3 coding sequence is TGCAGCGTTCAGATGGCCTCGCTACCCGGGGAGCTGTTTTTT.